Below, 19 T cell receptor beta chains from the same sample are listed, as sequenced in a study of blood T cell repertoires in COVID-19. The repertoire was sequenced with immunoSEQ multiplex PCR; TCRdb's copy has only in-frame clones and lacks some. Among around 150,000 clones, around 81% were seen once, and the ten largest hold approximately 3.9%. The sample was peripheral blood. The receptor source for this set is an older woman with acute or convalescent COVID-19.

This clone was detected a few times. The V gene is TRBV7-9, the J gene TRBJ2-5, with 8 nucleotides matching TRBD1. Trimming at V came to 5 bases and at J to 5 bases, leaving 10 bases not matched to a gene. Germline assignment: CDR1 SEHNR and CDR2 FQNEAQ (reference sequence). This CDR3 region has 15 residues. CDR3 sequence: CASSQSQGAWETQYF. The CDR3 coding sequence is TGTGCCAGCAGCCAGAGTCAGGGGGCATGGGAGACCCAGTACTTC.

The chain has TRBV6-5 and TRBJ1-5; D possibly corresponds to TRBD1 (5 bases). The CDR3 sequence is 15 residues long. Per germline, CDR1 MNHEY and CDR2 SVGAGI. V gave up 0 bases and J gave up 6 bases, with 12 bases separating them. The DNA for the CDR3 is TGTGCCAGCAGTTACTCAGGCAGGGCCCCTCAGCCCCAGCATTTT. Its translation is CASSYSGRAPQPQHF.

The V gene is TRBV27, the J gene TRBJ2-1; a weak D match, TRBD2 (8 bases). The CDR3 contains 14 residues. Trimming shortened V by 7 bases and J by 6 bases, and 16 bases separated the two germline ends. Germline assignment: CDR1 MNHEY and CDR2 SMNVEV (reference sequence). The DNA of the CDR3 is TGTGCCAGCACCGTAGCGGGGACAGTCAATGAGCAGTTCTTC. Encoded protein: CASTVAGTVNEQFF.

The rearrangement links TRBV4-2 to TRBJ1-3, with 7 bases matching TRBD1. Losses at the gene ends were 2 bases for V and 0 bases for J; bases not matched to a gene: 7. Germline values: CDR1 LGHNA, CDR2 YNFKEQ. The CDR3 has 17 amino acids. The CDR3 DNA follows: TGTGCCAGCAGCCAACGACAGGGACTGGACTCTGGAAACACCATATATTTT. Translated, it gives CASSQRQGLDSGNTIYF.

The chain couples TRBV19 to TRBJ1-6; unclear D gene. Trimming removed 4 bases from V and 7 bases from J, with 11 bases in between. Germline CDR1 LNHDA, CDR2 SQIVND (reference sequence). The CDR3 is 14 amino acids. The CDR3 DNA reads as TGTGCCAGTAGTACCGGGTTGGCCAATTCACCCCTCCACTTT. It encodes CASSTGLANSPLHF.

This clone was recorded once. This chain uses TRBV10-3 with TRBJ2-7; tentatively, D is TRBD1 (7 bases). V was shortened by 6 bases and J by 1 base, with 13 bases between the two germline ends. The CDR3 sequence is 14 residues long. Germline V gives CDR1 ENHRY, CDR2 SYGVKD. Written as DNA, the CDR3 is TGTGCCATCAGCGGGGGACAGCATTCCTACGAGCAGTACTTC. Translation gives CAISGGQHSYEQYF.

V usage is TRBV4-2 and J usage is TRBJ2-1, with D possibly TRBD2 on 6 matching bases. The CDR3 is made up of 17 amino acids. Germline V CDR1 and CDR2: LGHNA, YNFKEQ. Trimming shortened V by 0 bases and J by 5 bases, and 17 bases separated the two germline ends. This chain's CDR3 is CASSQDVGRGSHNEQFF. CDR3 sequence (DNA): TGTGCCAGCAGCCAAGATGTAGGGCGGGGTTCCCACAATGAGCAGTTCTTC.

V usage is TRBV30 and J usage is TRBJ1-5, with 7 nucleotides matching TRBD1. After removal of 3 bases from V and 3 bases from J, the junction contained 5 bases not matched to a gene. Germline CDR1 and CDR2: GTSNPN and SVGIG (reference sequence). The CDR3 runs to 14 residues. The CDR3 here is CAWRSRGDNQPQHF. The CDR3 DNA reads TGTGCCTGGAGAAGCAGGGGGGACAATCAGCCCCAGCATTTT.

The chain has TRBV6-5 and TRBJ2-7; 9 bases match TRBD1. Trimming removed 6 bases from V and 4 bases from J; junction bases left unmatched: 7. Germline V gene data show CDR1 as MNHEY and CDR2 as SVGAGI. The CDR3 sequence is 14 residues long. The CDR3, as DNA: TGTGCCAGCAGGACCGGGACAGGGCCATACGAGCAGTACTTC. Its protein is CASRTGTGPYEQYF.

The CDR3 reads CASSDRDSAFVETQYF. In DNA, the CDR3 is TGTGCCAGCAGCGACCGGGACAGTGCGTTTGTGGAGACCCAGTACTTC. V and J are TRBV11-2 and TRBJ2-5; TRBD1 matches 7 bases. CDR1 is SGHAT and CDR2 is FQNNGV in the germline V gene. This CDR3 contains 16 residues. Trimming took 5 bases from V and 5 from J; bases not matched to a gene: 14. The whole variable domain, filled in from reference TRBV11-2 and TRBJ2-5, reads EAGVAQSPRYKIIEKRQSVAFWCNPISGHATLYWYQQILGQGPKLLIQFQNNGVVDDSQLPKDRFSAERLKGVDSTLKIQPAKLEDSAVYLCASSDRDSAFVETQYFGPGTRLLVL.

This clone occurred once. Distinct nucleotide sequences in the sample also encode this CDR3. The J gene is TRBJ2-7, the V gene TRBV5-1; 8 positions match TRBD1. This CDR3 spans 14 amino acids. In germline, CDR1 is SGHRS, CDR2 YFSETQ. Trimming cost V 0 bases and J 4 bases; bases outside gene matches: 3. In DNA, the CDR3 is TGCGCCAGCAGCTTGGAAGACAGGGGATACGAGCAGTACTTC. Its translation is CASSLEDRGYEQYF. The full variable domain, with the rest looked up from reference TRBV5-1 and TRBJ2-7, is KAGVTQTPRYLIKTRGQQVTLSCSPISGHRSVSWYQQTPGQGLQFLFEYFSETQRNKGNFPGRFSGRQFSNSRSEMNVSTLELGDSALYLCASSLEDRGYEQYFGPGTRLTVT.

The CDR3 sequence: CASSLGRADYTF. Here the CDR3 DNA reads TGTGCCAGCAGCTTAGGCAGGGCGGACTACACCTTC. The chain links TRBV13 to TRBJ1-2; D might be TRBD1 (5 bases). The CDR3 contains 12 residues. Germline V gene data show CDR1 as PRHDT and CDR2 as FYEKMQ (reference sequence). V lost 0 bases and J lost 10, with 9 bases in between. Together with reference TRBV13 and TRBJ1-2, the CDR3 gives the full variable domain: AAGVIQSPRHLIKEKRETATLKCYPIPRHDTVYWYQQGPGQDPQFLISFYEKMQSDKGSIPDRFSAQQFSDYHSELNMSSLELGDSALYFCASSLGRADYTFGSGTRLTVV.

CDR3 coding DNA: TGTGCCAGCAGCCCTAACCCGTCGGCCGCCCTAGGCTATGAGCAGTTCTTC. Amino acid sequence: CASSPNPSAALGYEQFF. This chain links TRBV7-3 with TRBJ2-1; D remains ambiguous. The CDR3 spans 17 residues. V gave up 5 bases and J gave up 8 bases, with 25 bases separating them. Per germline, CDR1 SGHTA and CDR2 FQGTGA. The whole variable domain, remainder taken from reference TRBV7-3 and TRBJ2-1, is GAGVSQTPSNKVTEKGKYVELRCDPISGHTALYWYRQSLGQGPEFLIYFQGTGAADDSGLPNDRFFAVRPEGSVSTLKIQRTERGDSAVYLCASSPNPSAALGYEQFFGPGTRLTVL.

J is TRBJ2-7 and V is TRBV10-3; maybe TRBD2 (6 bases). V lost 2 bases, J lost 0 bases, and 11 bases lay in between. Germline V gene data show CDR1 as ENHRY and CDR2 as SYGVKD. This CDR3 is 15 amino acids long. CDR3 amino acids: CAISELSGGSYEQYF. In nucleotides, the CDR3 is TGTGCCATCAGTGAGCTCTCCGGGGGCTCCTACGAGCAGTACTTC.

This chain uses TRBV3-1 (or the pseudogene TRBV3-2) with TRBJ1-2; 7 nucleotides line up with TRBD1. The CDR3 runs to 14 residues. Germline V gene lookup returns CDR1 LGHDT and CDR2 YNNKEL (reference sequence). V was pared by 4 bases and J by 5 bases, with 7 bases of the junction left unmatched. DNA of the CDR3: TGTGCCAGCAGCCTGGGACAGTATAATTATGGCTACACCTTC. It is translated as CASSLGQYNYGYTF.

The chain is built from TRBV27 and TRBJ2-5; 7 nucleotides line up with TRBD2. The CDR3 loop spans 14 amino acids. V shed 1 base, J shed 1 base, and the junction held 0 bases outside the gene matches. The germline gives CDR1 MNHEY, CDR2 SMNVEV (reference sequence). CDR3 bases: TGTGCCAGCAGTTTATGGGAGGGCCAAGAGACCCAGTACTTC. Encoded protein: CASSLWEGQETQYF.

The rearrangement uses TRBV3-1 (or the pseudogene TRBV3-2) and TRBJ2-3; D is uncertain. The CDR3 is made up of 13 amino acids. V gave up 2 bases and J gave up 5 bases, with 8 bases separating them. Germline V lookup: CDR1 LGHDT, CDR2 YNNKEL (reference sequence). In nucleotides, the CDR3 is TGTGCCAGCAGCCAACCCCTCGGAGATACGCAGTATTTT. It specifies CASSQPLGDTQYF.

This clone appeared once. The rearrangement joins TRBV24-1 to TRBJ2-1, with 7 bases aligning to TRBD1. With V trimmed by 6 bases and J by 4 bases, 8 bases remained unmatched. Germline-derived CDR1 and CDR2 are KGHDR and SFDVKD. This CDR3 region has 15 residues. CDR3 sequence (DNA): TGTGCCACCAGTAAAACAGGGGATTATTACAATGAGCAGTTCTTC. It encodes CATSKTGDYYNEQFF.

This rearrangement joins TRBV4-1 to TRBJ2-1; D might be TRBD2 (5 bases). The CDR3 has 16 amino acids. V lost 1 base, J lost 6 bases, and 16 bases lay in between. Germline V lookup: CDR1 MGHRA, CDR2 YSYEKL. In DNA, the CDR3 is TGCGCCAGCAGCCAAGGAGCGGTCGGTTTGGGCAATGAGCAGTTCTTC. Its translation is CASSQGAVGLGNEQFF.